Shown below are 7 T cell receptor beta chains from a single sample sequenced in a study of OX40 agonist ivuxolimab in advanced cancers. Libraries were prepared through the immunoSEQ multiplex PCR assay. This is the immuneACCESS table as TCRdb keeps it, with only in-frame sequences that have V and J called. A part of the clones is gone; compared with another copy, unresolved V genes explain less than half, and the rest is unexplained. This sample lists under 75,000 clones; 84% were detected once. Around 0.77% of the sample belongs to the ten largest clones. Sequenced material: CD4+ or CD8+ T cells sorted from blood, taken in a trial of the OX40 agonist ivuxolimab. The receptors shown here come from an adult with an advanced solid tumor such as melanoma, head and neck, liver or kidney cancer.

The chain joins TRBV10-1 to TRBJ1-1; D possibly corresponds to TRBD1 (6 bases). V was trimmed by 6 bases and J by 1 base, leaving 12 bases between them. This CDR3 has 14 residues. Germline V gene data show CDR1 as WNHNN and CDR2 as SYGVQD (reference sequence). The CDR3 loop reads CASRAGHKNTEAFF. The CDR3 nucleotides are TGCGCCAGCAGAGCGGGACACAAGAACACTGAAGCTTTCTTT.

The chain links TRBV6-1 to TRBJ2-3; 7 bases line up with TRBD1. Germline lookup yields CDR1 MNHNS and CDR2 SASEGT. The CDR3 loop spans 13 amino acids. V lost 7 bases, J lost 4 bases, and 5 bases stayed unmatched. CDR3 protein: CASNDRAADTQYF. CDR3 bases: TGTGCCAGCAACGACAGGGCGGCAGATACGCAGTATTTT.

For this clone: Compared with germline, one end of the junction differs, possibly owing to a read error. The chain has TRBV5-4 and TRBJ2-3; 9 bases are a match to TRBD1. CDR3 size: 15 residues. The V gene's germline CDR1 is SGHNT and CDR2 YYREEE (reference sequence). The CDR3 DNA sequence: TGTGCCACCAGCCCCCGGGACAGGGCCCCAGATACGCAGTATTTT. Translating it yields CATSPRDRAPDTQYF.

V usage is TRBV28 and J usage is TRBJ2-5; TRBD2 aligns across 14 bases. CDR1 is MDHEN and CDR2 is SYDVKM in the germline V gene. This CDR3 region has 16 residues. J was trimmed by 3 bases and V by 4 bases; bases with no gene match: 4. This chain's CDR3 is CASSSPGLAGEETQYF. CDR3 DNA: TGTGCCAGCAGTTCGCCGGGACTAGCGGGAGAAGAGACCCAGTACTTC.

V gene TRBV18 combines with J gene TRBJ2-4, with a possible D match to TRBD2 (6 bases). V was pared by 6 bases and J by 6 bases, with 15 bases between. Germline loops: CDR1 KGHSH, CDR2 LQKENI. CDR3 length: 14 amino acids. This chain's CDR3 is CASSRGDGLNIQYF. CDR3 in DNA: TGTGCCAGCTCCCGCGGGGACGGCTTAAACATTCAGTACTTC.

The chain links TRBV4-3 to TRBJ1-2, with D possibly being TRBD1 (5 bases). Germline V lookup: CDR1 LGHNA, CDR2 YSLEER. The CDR3 consists of 16 residues. V gave up 4 bases and J gave up 4 bases, with 19 bases separating them. Here the CDR3 DNA reads TGCGCCAGCAGCCCCGGACACGACGGTGCCTTCTATGGCTACACCTTC. Translating it yields CASSPGHDGAFYGYTF.

The CDR3 coding sequence is TGTGCCAGCAGCGGCGGCAGGGGCACAGATACGCAGTATTTT. This codes for CASSGGRGTDTQYF. This chain connects TRBV7-2 to TRBJ2-3, with D perhaps TRBD1 (5 bases). The CDR3 sequence is 14 residues long. CDR1 and CDR2 from the germline V gene are SGHTA and FQGNSA. V gave up 5 bases and J gave up 1 base, with 10 bases separating them. Looking up the rest from reference TRBV7-2 and TRBJ2-3 gives the full variable domain: GAGVSQSPSNKVTEKGKDVELRCDPISGHTALYWYRQSLGQGLEFLIYFQGNSAPDKSGLPSDRFSAERTGGSVSTLTIQRTQQEDSAVYLCASSGGRGTDTQYFGPGTRLTVL.